Each of the 27 T cell receptor beta chains below was sequenced from the same sample in a study of T cell changes during pregnancy in multiple sclerosis (dated by TCRdb to between 2018 and 2020). The library was produced with the immunoSEQ multiplex PCR assay. The source is immuneACCESS, and TCRdb retained only in-frame sequences with V and J called. Part of the clones is not carried over; for the studies checked, unresolved V genes explain less than half of this, and the remainder is unexplained. The sample includes 55,000 to 80,000 clones, with less than 95% observed a single time. Jointly, the top ten make up 0.58% of the sample. This material consisted of peripheral blood, taken in the third trimester of pregnancy. These receptors came from a female donor with multiple sclerosis, enrolled in a pregnancy study.

CDR3: CSAVPGTEAFF. For the CDR3, the DNA is TGCAGTGCTGTCCCGGGCACTGAAGCTTTCTTT. The chain employs TRBV20-1 and TRBJ1-1; D remains ambiguous. This CDR3 spans 11 amino acids. Germline V gene data show CDR1 as DFQATT and CDR2 as SNEGSKA (reference sequence). V was pared by 5 bases and J by 4 bases, with 8 bases between.

J is TRBJ2-3 and V is TRBV6-5, with TRBD2 matching over 9 bases. Unmatched junction bases numbered 7, after V lost 0 bases and J lost 6 bases. Germline CDR1 MNHEY, CDR2 SVGAGI. The CDR3 is 16 amino acids. The CDR3 nucleotides read TGTGCCAGCAGTTACTCGGGACTAGCCCTCATGGATACGCAGTATTTT. This codes for CASSYSGLALMDTQYF.

This rearrangement joins TRBV6-5 to TRBJ1-2; D may be TRBD1 (6 bases). This CDR3 region has 14 residues. V lost 2 bases to trimming and J lost 6 bases, with 13 bases between them. Germline V gene lookup returns CDR1 MNHEY and CDR2 SVGAGI. The CDR3 is CASSYPYDRNGYTF. The CDR3 DNA reads as TGTGCCAGCAGTTACCCCTATGACAGGAATGGCTACACCTTC.

The chain combines TRBV25-1 with TRBJ1-4, with 7 bases aligning to TRBD1. The CDR3 contains 13 residues. V was pared by 4 bases and J by 8 bases, with 4 bases of the junction left unmatched. CDR1 MGHDK and CDR2 SYGVNS come from the germline V gene. The CDR3 DNA is TGTGCCAGCAGTGGACAGGGCAGGGAAAAACTGTTTTTT. Protein sequence: CASSGQGREKLFF.

The chain has TRBV7-2 and TRBJ1-1; D gene unclear. Trimming took off 2 bases at V and 5 bases at J, with 18 bases between the two ends. The CDR3 has 16 amino acids. Germline V gene lookup returns CDR1 SGHTA and CDR2 FQGNSA. Written as DNA, the CDR3 is TGTGCCAGCAGCTTATCCGGGATCACATTGGGGACTGAAGCTTTCTTT. This codes for CASSLSGITLGTEAFF.

The genes are TRBV7-3 and TRBJ2-7; 7 positions match TRBD2. V dropped 5 bases and J dropped 3; count of bases not matched to a gene: 4. Germline V lookup: CDR1 SGHTA, CDR2 FQGTGA. The CDR3 length is 13 residues. The chain's CDR3 is CASSRGVGYEQYF. The CDR3 nucleotides are TGTGCCAGCAGCCGGGGGGTTGGCTACGAGCAGTACTTC.

The chain has TRBV18 and TRBJ2-5; the D gene is possibly TRBD2 (5 bases). CDR3 size: 15 residues. The V end lost 1 base, the J end lost 1 base, and 10 bases lay between the germline ends. The V gene's germline CDR1 is KGHSH and CDR2 LQKENI. CDR3 nucleotide sequence: TGTGCCAGCTCACCACTTAAGGCGGGCCAAGAGACCCAGTACTTC. Translation gives CASSPLKAGQETQYF.

This clone was seen a single time. This sequence joins TRBV7-6 and TRBJ2-7; D is uncertain. CDR1 SGHVS and CDR2 FNYEAQ come from the germline V gene. V was shortened by 2 bases and J by 6 bases, with 29 bases between the two germline ends. The CDR3 contains 19 residues. The CDR3 here is CASSLISSRLSPYYGEQYF. CDR3 nucleotide sequence: TGTGCCAGCAGCTTAATTTCATCCCGATTAAGCCCCTACTATGGCGAGCAGTACTTC.

This clone was detected only a few times. The chain combines TRBV10-3 with TRBJ1-1, with 10 bases identical to TRBD1. V was clipped by 6 bases and J by 3 bases; unmatched bases: 4. CDR1 is ENHRY and CDR2 is SYGVKD in the germline V gene. This CDR3 is 14 amino acids long. CDR3 sequence (DNA): TGTGCCATCAGGGACAGGGGGGAGGACACTGAAGCTTTCTTT. This codes for CAIRDRGEDTEAFF.

This chain connects TRBV5-1 to TRBJ2-5; D might be TRBD2 (6 bases). Germline values: CDR1 SGHRS, CDR2 YFSETQ. Trimming left V 0 bases short and J 1 base short, with 19 bases between. The CDR3 extends over 18 amino acids. The CDR3 DNA reads as TGCGCCAGCAGCTTGGTGGGATTTTCCGGGGGACCCCAAGAGACCCAGTACTTC. It yields the protein CASSLVGFSGGPQETQYF.

With regard to this clone: This sample also contains other DNA sequences that code for the same CDR3. The chain recombines TRBV7-2 with TRBJ2-7; 10 nucleotides agree with TRBD1. The germline CDR1 and CDR2 sequences are SGHTA and FQGNSA. The length of the CDR3 is 14 residues. J was trimmed by 2 bases and V by 5 bases; bases with no gene match: 3. CDR3 region: CASSLGQGAYEQYF. Written as DNA, the CDR3 is TGTGCCAGCAGCCTCGGACAGGGGGCCTACGAGCAGTACTTC.

The chain uses TRBV9 and TRBJ2-3; the match to TRBD2 covers 10 bases. CDR1 is SGDLS and CDR2 is YYNGEE in the germline V gene. The CDR3 sequence is 16 residues long. J lost 4 bases, V lost 0 bases, and 5 bases had no gene match. The DNA for the CDR3 is TGTGCCAGCAGCGTAGAAGCGGGGGGGCCCTCAGATACGCAGTATTTT. This sequence encodes CASSVEAGGPSDTQYF. Combining the CDR3 with reference TRBV9 and TRBJ2-3 gives the whole variable domain DSGVTQTPKHLITATGQRVTLRCSPRSGDLSVYWYQQSLDQGLQFLIQYYNGEERAKGNILERFSAQQFPDLHSELNLSSLELGDSALYFCASSVEAGGPSDTQYFGPGTRLTVL.

The chain combines TRBV7-9 with TRBJ2-5; possible D gene TRBD2, 6 bases. V lost 0 bases and J 5 bases, leaving 13 bases between the germline ends. This CDR3 has 15 residues. The germline V gene has CDR1 SEHNR and CDR2 FQNEAQ (reference sequence). For the CDR3, the DNA is TGTGCCAGCAGCTTAGCGGGGGGTGCTCGGGAGACCCAGTACTTC. Translating it yields CASSLAGGARETQYF.

This clone was counted once. The chain links TRBV11-2 to TRBJ1-1; D is unresolved. Trimming shortened V by 2 bases and J by 1 base, and 11 bases separated the two germline ends. Germline V CDR1 and CDR2: SGHAT, FQNNGV. The CDR3 has 15 amino acids. The CDR3 sequence is CASSLRISGNTEAFF. In DNA form, the CDR3 reads TGTGCCAGCAGCTTAAGAATATCCGGGAACACTGAAGCTTTCTTT.

The chain joins TRBV6-6 to TRBJ1-5; 8 bases align to TRBD1. This CDR3 spans 16 amino acids. From germline, CDR1 is MNHNY and CDR2 SVGAGI (reference sequence). V lost 7 bases and J lost 2; bases outside the gene matches: 10. The CDR3 nucleotides read TGTGCCAGCACCCTGGACAGGGCCCTGGGCAATCAGCCCCAGCATTTT. The encoded protein is CASTLDRALGNQPQHF.

This chain joins TRBV5-4 and TRBJ1-2, with D unresolved. Germline CDR1 reads SGHNT; CDR2 reads YYREEE (reference sequence). The ends were cut back, 6 bases at V and 0 bases at J, with 15 bases in the middle. This CDR3 region has 15 residues. CDR3 DNA: TGTGCCAGCACGACCATTCGGGGAACTAACTATGGCTACACCTTC. Translating it yields CASTTIRGTNYGYTF.

The V call is TRBV5-1, the J call TRBJ2-1; 7 nucleotides match TRBD2. Unmatched junction bases numbered 10, after V lost 6 bases and J lost 7 bases. This CDR3 is 14 amino acids long. Germline V lookup: CDR1 SGHRS, CDR2 YFSETQ. The CDR3 loop is CASTADPGGNEQFF. The CDR3 DNA sequence: TGCGCCAGCACCGCAGACCCGGGGGGTAATGAGCAGTTCTTC.

This clone was observed a handful of times. The chain recombines TRBV6-5 with TRBJ2-7; possibly TRBD2 for D (5 bases). The length of the CDR3 is 16 residues. The V and J ends lost 2 bases and 4 bases respectively, with 18 bases between them. Germline-derived CDR1 and CDR2 are MNHEY and SVGAGI. The CDR3 sequence is CASSYHPLKGAYEQYF. The CDR3 DNA sequence: TGTGCCAGCAGTTACCACCCTCTTAAGGGAGCTTACGAGCAGTACTTC.

V usage is TRBV27 and J usage is TRBJ1-5; 7 bases are a match to TRBD1. Germline V gives CDR1 MNHEY, CDR2 SMNVEV (reference sequence). Unmatched junction bases numbered 7, after V lost 8 bases and J lost 3 bases. The CDR3 sequence is 14 residues long. The CDR3 protein is CASRPGQDNQPQHF. The CDR3 DNA reads TGTGCCAGCCGCCCCGGACAGGACAATCAGCCCCAGCATTTT.

This clone came up a few times. The chain employs TRBV19 and TRBJ2-4; 11 bases agree with TRBD1. The CDR3 has 12 residues. Germline CDR1 reads LNHDA; CDR2 reads SQIVND (reference sequence). V lost 10 bases and J lost 8; bases outside the gene matches: 4. The CDR3 loop reads CATGQGAHIQYF. The CDR3 DNA follows: TGTGCCACAGGACAGGGGGCACACATTCAGTACTTC.

The chain carries TRBV2 and TRBJ1-1; no firm D call. V lost 4 bases and J 5 bases, leaving 14 bases between the germline ends. Germline CDR1 SNHLY, CDR2 FYNNEI. The CDR3 contains 14 residues. The CDR3 spells CASSGYSRLTEAFF. CDR3 in DNA: TGTGCCAGCAGTGGATACTCCAGGTTGACTGAAGCTTTCTTT.

The chain couples TRBV4-3 to TRBJ1-1; unclear D gene. CDR3 length equals 12 residues. Germline values: CDR1 LGHNA, CDR2 YSLEER. V lost 6 bases, J lost 8 bases, and 13 bases lay in between. CDR3 in DNA: TGCGCCAGCAGTCGTACGGGAGGAGAAGCTTTCTTT. Its protein is CASSRTGGEAFF.

The rearrangement links TRBV7-2 to TRBJ1-6; the D gene is possibly TRBD1 (5 bases). CDR3 length: 18 residues. Trimming took 0 bases from V and 5 from J, leaving 17 bases between them. Germline CDR1 and CDR2: SGHTA and FQGNSA. The CDR3: CASSLASGVGWHNSPLHF. The CDR3 region has the DNA TGTGCCAGCAGCTTAGCGTCGGGGGTGGGGTGGCATAATTCACCCCTCCACTTT. Complete variable domain (other parts from reference TRBV7-2 and TRBJ1-6): GAGVSQSPSNKVTEKGKDVELRCDPISGHTALYWYRQSLGQGLEFLIYFQGNSAPDKSGLPSDRFSAERTGGSVSTLTIQRTQQEDSAVYLCASSLASGVGWHNSPLHFGNGTRLTVT.

The chain recombines TRBV6-5 with TRBJ1-5; D not resolved. The germline V gene encodes CDR1 MNHEY and CDR2 SVGAGI. The V end lost 6 bases, the J end lost 6 bases, and 6 bases lay between the germline ends. The CDR3 is made up of 11 amino acids. The CDR3 is CASREGQPQHF. CDR3 sequence (DNA): TGTGCCAGCAGAGAGGGTCAGCCCCAGCATTTT.

The chain employs TRBV7-2 and TRBJ2-3, with 10 bases identical to TRBD2. The germline V gene encodes CDR1 SGHTA and CDR2 FQGNSA. The CDR3 sequence is 18 residues long. The V and J ends lost 7 bases and 0 bases, in that order; junction bases with no gene match: 13. The CDR3 DNA reads as TGTGCCAGCAAAGTTCGGGCTAGCGGGGGCCTTAGCACAGATACGCAGTATTTT. Its translation: CASKVRASGGLSTDTQYF.

J is TRBJ2-7 and V is TRBV27; perhaps TRBD1 as D (6 bases). V dropped 5 bases and J dropped 13 bases, with 18 bases sitting between them. The length of the CDR3 is 12 residues. In germline, CDR1 is MNHEY, CDR2 SMNVEV (reference sequence). CDR3 in DNA: TGTGCCAGCAGTCCGTCAAACAGGGCGCTATACTTC. Its protein is CASSPSNRALYF.

The chain has TRBV9 and TRBJ1-2; TRBD1 agrees at 10 bases. This CDR3 is 16 amino acids long. The V and J ends lost 0 bases and 6 bases, in that order; junction bases with no gene match: 8. Per germline, CDR1 SGDLS and CDR2 YYNGEE. This chain's CDR3 is CASSVGGGGQGDGYTF. The CDR3, as DNA: TGTGCCAGCAGCGTAGGGGGTGGTGGACAGGGGGATGGCTACACCTTC.